The 18 T cell receptor beta chains given below trace back to one sample, sequenced in a study of cytomegalovirus exposure and HLA in healthy donors. Primers for the PCR totalled 60 Vbeta and 13 Jbeta. Only in-frame clones appear in the TCRdb table, and some are missing; sequencing was by immunoSEQ multiplex PCR. The table has roughly 62,000 clones, just under 75% seen once. The sequencing input was PBMCs. These receptors all stem from a woman between 25 and 40 years old in good health and CMV-seronegative.

The chain joins TRBV13 to TRBJ2-4, with 9 bases lining up with TRBD2. The germline CDR1 and CDR2 sequences are PRHDT and FYEKMQ (reference sequence). CDR3 size: 15 residues. Losses at the gene ends were 2 bases for V and 8 bases for J; bases not matched to a gene: 7. The CDR3 DNA is TGTGCCAGCAGCTTATTGGGCGGGAGGGTGGACATTCAGTACTTC. Amino acid sequence: CASSLLGGRVDIQYF.

The V call is TRBV10-2, the J call TRBJ2-7, with 10 positions matching TRBD1. Germline CDR1 is WSHSY and CDR2 is SAAADI. V gave up 7 bases and J gave up 6 bases; unmatched junction bases: 6. The length of the CDR3 is 13 residues. CDR3 bases: TGCGCCAGCACTAGGACAGGGGGGGGCGAGCAGTACTTC. Translated, it gives CASTRTGGGEQYF.

For this clone: The junction departs from germline at one end; a sequencing error may be responsible. The chain employs TRBV15 and TRBJ2-5; TRBD2 matches at 8 bases. The length of the CDR3 is 17 residues. Germline lookup yields CDR1 LNHNV and CDR2 YYDKDF (reference sequence). DNA of the CDR3: TGTGCCACAAGCACCCTGTCGGGAGGGCCCTCGGGAGAGACCCAGTACTTC. Translated, it gives CATSTLSGGPSGETQYF.

This CDR3 reads CASSLAELPRGTDTQYF. The CDR3 nucleotides are TGCGCCAGCAGCTTGGCCGAGCTCCCGAGGGGCACAGATACGCAGTATTTT. The chain recombines TRBV5-1 with TRBJ2-3, with a tentative D call TRBD2 (5 bases). The CDR3 runs 17 residues. V lost 0 bases and J 1 base, leaving 15 bases between the germline ends. The germline CDR1 and CDR2 sequences are SGHRS and YFSETQ.

This clone was picked up a small number of times. This chain uses TRBV25-1 with TRBJ1-3; TRBD1 might be the D (5 bases). CDR1 is MGHDK and CDR2 is SYGVNS in the germline V gene. V lost 4 bases and J 0 bases, leaving 13 bases between the germline ends. This CDR3 is 16 amino acids long. CDR3 nucleotides: TGTGCCAGCAGTGGGGGCAGGGAGGACTCTGGAAACACCATATATTTT. This codes for CASSGGREDSGNTIYF.

The chain links TRBV19 to TRBJ2-5; perhaps TRBD2 as D (6 bases). Between the trimmed V and J ends, which lost 4 bases and 5 bases, there was a span of 11 bases. CDR3 length: 13 amino acids. The germline V gene encodes CDR1 LNHDA and CDR2 SQIVND (reference sequence). The CDR3 bases are TGTGCCAGTAGTACGGGGGATCTGGAGACCCAGTACTTC. As protein: CASSTGDLETQYF.

The gene calls are TRBV5-1 and TRBJ1-4, with D unclear. The ends were cut back, 2 bases at V and 8 bases at J, with 13 bases in the middle. CDR3 length: 14 amino acids. Germline V gene data show CDR1 as SGHRS and CDR2 as YFSETQ. In DNA, the CDR3 is TGCGCCAGCAGCTTTTCCGGGGTAGACGAAAAACTGTTTTTT. Protein: CASSFSGVDEKLFF. Variable domain in full (rest from reference TRBV5-1 and TRBJ1-4): KAGVTQTPRYLIKTRGQQVTLSCSPISGHRSVSWYQQTPGQGLQFLFEYFSETQRNKGNFPGRFSGRQFSNSRSEMNVSTLELGDSALYLCASSFSGVDEKLFFGSGTQLSVL.

The rearrangement joins TRBV30 to TRBJ1-2; 12 bases are a match to TRBD1. Losses at the gene ends were 5 bases for V and 8 bases for J; bases not matched to a gene: 6. Germline assignment: CDR1 GTSNPN and CDR2 SVGIG (reference sequence). This CDR3 is built from 13 residues. This CDR3 reads CAWGPGTGGGYTF. In DNA, the CDR3 is TGTGCCTGGGGCCCCGGGACAGGGGGCGGCTACACCTTC. Full variable domain (rest looked up from reference TRBV30 and TRBJ1-2): SQTIHQWPATLVQPVGSPLSLECTVEGTSNPNLYWYRQAAGRGLQLLFYSVGIGQISSEVPQNLSASRPQDRQFILSSKKLLLSDSGFYLCAWGPGTGGGYTFGSGTRLTVV.

The chain is built from TRBV9 and TRBJ2-7; TRBD2 aligns across 12 bases. The length of the CDR3 is 15 residues. V was clipped by 4 bases and J by 3 bases; unmatched bases: 5. Germline CDR1 and CDR2: SGDLS and YYNGEE. CDR3 sequence reads: CASSPRTSGNYEQYF. The CDR3 region has the DNA TGTGCCAGCAGCCCTCGGACTAGCGGGAACTACGAGCAGTACTTC.

DNA of the CDR3: TGCGCCAGCAGTACGAGACTAGCGGAGGAGTTCAATGAGCAGTTCTTC. Protein product: CASSTRLAEEFNEQFF. The chain carries TRBV10-2 and TRBJ2-1; TRBD2 agrees at 9 bases. After removal of 5 bases from V and 6 bases from J, the junction contained 11 bases not matched to a gene. Germline V lookup: CDR1 WSHSY, CDR2 SAAADI. The CDR3 has 16 amino acids.

The rearrangement links TRBV18 to TRBJ1-2; maybe TRBD1 (5 bases). CDR1 is KGHSH and CDR2 is LQKENI in the germline V gene. This CDR3 comprises 18 residues. Trimming removed 2 bases at V and 4 bases at J, with 23 bases between. CDR3 sequence reads: CASSPYGGGKGSIYGYTF. The CDR3 coding sequence is TGTGCCAGCTCACCATACGGGGGTGGAAAGGGATCGATCTATGGCTACACCTTC. The full variable domain, with the rest looked up from reference TRBV18 and TRBJ1-2, is NAGVMQNPRHLVRRRGQEARLRCSPMKGHSHVYWYRQLPEEGLKFMVYLQKENIIDESGMPKERFSAEFPKEGPSILRIQQVVRGDSAAYFCASSPYGGGKGSIYGYTFGSGTRLTVV.

The J gene is TRBJ2-7, the V gene TRBV6-1, with 7 bases that match TRBD2. After removal of 4 bases from V and 4 bases from J, the junction contained 7 bases not matched to a gene. The CDR3 runs to 14 residues. Germline V gives CDR1 MNHNS, CDR2 SASEGT. CDR3 nucleotide sequence: TGTGCCAGCAGTGGCCCTAGCGGACTTTACGAGCAGTACGTC. It specifies CASSGPSGLYEQYV.

The chain links TRBV5-4 to TRBJ1-3; 7 nucleotides agree with TRBD1. The CDR3 covers 16 residues. With 4 bases clipped from V and 2 bases from J, the junction kept 9 bases outside the gene matches. Per germline, CDR1 SGHNT and CDR2 YYREEE (reference sequence). CDR3 sequence reads: CASSPRQGLAGNTIYF. In nucleotides, the CDR3 is TGTGCCAGCAGCCCCCGACAGGGACTCGCTGGAAACACCATATATTTT.

V and J are TRBV19 and TRBJ2-1, with TRBD1 matching over 10 bases. CDR1 and CDR2 from the germline V gene are LNHDA and SQIVND (reference sequence). The CDR3 totals 13 residues. Germline trimming cut 7 bases from V and 8 bases from J; bases unmatched to any gene: 5. CDR3: CASTPTGGYEQFF. CDR3 sequence (DNA): TGTGCCAGTACCCCGACAGGGGGCTATGAGCAGTTCTTC.

V usage is TRBV15 and J usage is TRBJ1-2, with TRBD1 matching 8 bases. This CDR3 contains 16 residues. Germline loops: CDR1 LNHNV, CDR2 YYDKDF (reference sequence). V lost 2 bases to trimming and J lost 5 bases; unmatched junction nucleotides: 10. CDR3 loop: CATSRPGTGGIYGYTF. CDR3 bases: TGTGCCACCAGCAGACCTGGGACAGGTGGAATTTATGGCTACACCTTC. The whole variable domain, filled in from reference TRBV15 and TRBJ1-2, reads DAMVIQNPRYQVTQFGKPVTLSCSQTLNHNVMYWYQQKSSQAPKLLFHYYDKDFNNEADTPDNFQSRRPNTSFCFLDIRSPGLGDTAMYLCATSRPGTGGIYGYTFGSGTRLTVV.

The CDR3 reads CASRLGGQGNEKLFF. CDR3 DNA sequence: TGTGCCAGCAGGCTCGGGGGACAGGGGAATGAAAAACTGTTTTTT. The chain carries TRBV27 and TRBJ1-4; 10 positions match TRBD1. CDR3 length: 15 residues. The germline CDR1 and CDR2 sequences are MNHEY and SMNVEV (reference sequence). With 6 bases clipped from V and 5 bases from J, the junction kept 6 bases outside the gene matches.

This sequence joins TRBV29-1 and TRBJ2-5; 9 bases are shared with TRBD2. Germline V gene lookup returns CDR1 SQVTM and CDR2 ANQGSEA. The V gene end was trimmed by 3 bases and the J gene end by 4 bases; junction bases not matched to a gene: 9. The length of the CDR3 is 15 residues. CDR3 region: CSVDLLAGVGETQYF. CDR3 nucleotide sequence: TGCAGCGTTGATTTGTTAGCGGGAGTTGGAGAGACCCAGTACTTC.

This chain uses TRBV6-5 with TRBJ2-5; 7 nucleotides align to TRBD1. The CDR3 covers 13 residues. V trimming: 8 bases; J trimming: 1 base; junction bases outside the gene matches: 4. Germline-derived CDR1 and CDR2 are MNHEY and SVGAGI. CDR3 DNA: TGTGCCAGCCAGGGGGTACGCCAAGAGACCCAGTACTTC. Amino acid sequence: CASQGVRQETQYF.